These T cell receptor beta chains were read from a single sample in a study of spatial heterogeneity in lung cancer. MiXCR, applied by TCRdb to the 5' RACE reads, yields one record per CDR3 protein. Here the sample spans 9,500 to 11,000 distinct CDR3 sequences, around 12% being singletons. This specimen consisted of lung tumor tissue, obtained at surgery. The receptors derive from a male donor with early-stage non-small cell lung cancer. Each CDR3 is given with its conserved first and last residue. D genes are given only for firm matches. The listing skips clone size in some rows; elsewhere it reads once, few, many or a size class.

d_call j_call v_call clone_size cdr3_nt cdr3_aa
- TRBJ2-7 TRBV20-1 few TGCAGTGCTAGTGGTGACAAGTACTACGAGCAGTACTTC CSASGDKYYEQYF
- TRBJ2-3 TRBV28 many TGTGCCAGCAGACTTACTAGTGACGCAGATACGCAGTATTTT CASRLTSDADTQYF
- TRBJ1-2 TRBV27 - TGTGCCAGCAGTTTTATAGGCTCGTATGGCTACACCTTC CASSFIGSYGYTF
TRBD2 TRBJ2-3 TRBV7-3 many TGTGCCAGCAGCTTAACGGCGGGAGGGTTCACAGATACGCAGTATTTT CASSLTAGGFTDTQYF
TRBD2 TRBJ2-1 TRBV2 medium-sized TGTGCCAGTAGACTAGCGGGAGGGCGCGACAATGAGCAGTTCTTC CASRLAGGRDNEQFF
- TRBJ2-2 TRBV6-5 many TGTGCCAGCAGACAAGGGCAGAACACCGGGGAGCTGTTTTTT CASRQGQNTGELFF
- TRBJ1-5 TRBV12-3/TRBV12-4 many TGTGCCAGCAGAGTTTCCGGGACCGATAATCAGCCCCAGCATTTT CASRVSGTDNQPQHF
- TRBJ2-5 TRBV29-1 many TGCAGCGTCTTTAAGGGCCAAGAGACCCAGTACTTC CSVFKGQETQYF
TRBD2 TRBJ2-7 TRBV20-1 many TGCAGTGCCACTCTAGCGGGAGGGCCTTACGTAATCCACGAGCAGTACTTC CSATLAGGPYVIHEQYF
- TRBJ2-7 TRBV27 many TGTGCCAGCAGTTTCGGACAGAACTACGAGCAGTACTTC CASSFGQNYEQYF
- TRBJ2-1 TRBV5-4 few TGTGCCAGCAGTCATGACAGATTAATCTACAATGAGCAGTTCTTC CASSHDRLIYNEQFF
TRBD1 TRBJ1-2 TRBV5-1 many TGCGCCAGCAGCAGCCGGGACAGGGGATTCTATGGCTACACCTTC CASSSRDRGFYGYTF
- TRBJ1-5 TRBV12-3/TRBV12-4 many TGTGCCAGCAGTCCCGATCCGTTGGGCAATCAGCCCCAGCATTTT CASSPDPLGNQPQHF
- TRBJ1-6 TRBV7-2 many TGTGCCAGCAGTTTCTTGGGGCCCGAAGATGTCAGGTCACCCCTCCACTTT CASSFLGPEDVRSPLHF
TRBD1 TRBJ2-2 TRBV7-9 many TGTGCCAGCAGCAAGTGGGGGACAGGGAACACCGGGGAGCTGTTTTTT CASSKWGTGNTGELFF
- TRBJ2-5 TRBV11-3 medium-sized TGTGCCAGCAGCGCCGCGCGGGTCCTGGAGACCCAGTACTTC CASSAARVLETQYF
TRBD1 TRBJ1-1 TRBV27 medium-sized TGTGCCAGCAGTCCCTCCGGGACAGGGGGTAACACTGAAGCTTTCTTT CASSPSGTGGNTEAFF
TRBD2 TRBJ2-1 TRBV27 many TGTGCCAGCAGTTGGGGGTCGGGAGGCAATGAGCAGTTCTTC CASSWGSGGNEQFF
TRBD1 TRBJ2-1 TRBV4-3 many TGCGCCAGCAGCCTCGCAGGGACAGATGAGCAGTTCTTC CASSLAGTDEQFF
- TRBJ1-2 TRBV27 many TGTGCCAGCAGATTCGGCAGCGGCTACACCTTC CASRFGSGYTF